This T cell receptor beta chain is drawn from a study of blood T cell repertoires in COVID-19. The protocol was immunoSEQ multiplex PCR, while the TCRdb copy is restricted to in-frame clones and leaves out a portion. The repertoire holds about 80,000 clones, around 79% seen once, with approximately 16% in the top ten. This CDR3 comprises 19 residues. The clonotype originates from a human donor in a cohort sampled during active COVID-19. What was sequenced was peripheral blood. V is TRBV21-1 and J is TRBJ1-5; whether TRBD1, the table's D call, matches the DNA was not checked. TRBV21-1 has pseudogene status. The CDR3 nucleotides are TGTGCCAGCAGCGCCAATCGTAAGTACAGCAACAGGAACGATCAGCCCCAGCATTTT. This gives the protein CASSANRKYSNRNDQPQHF.